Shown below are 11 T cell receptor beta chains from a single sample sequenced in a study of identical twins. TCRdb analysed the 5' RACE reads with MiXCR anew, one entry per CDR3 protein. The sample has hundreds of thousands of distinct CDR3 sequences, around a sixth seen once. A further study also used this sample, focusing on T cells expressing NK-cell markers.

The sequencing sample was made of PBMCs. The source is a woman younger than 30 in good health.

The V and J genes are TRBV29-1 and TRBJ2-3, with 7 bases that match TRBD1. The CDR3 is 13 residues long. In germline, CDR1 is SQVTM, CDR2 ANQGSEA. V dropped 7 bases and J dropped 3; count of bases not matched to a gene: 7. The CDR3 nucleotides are TGCAGCGGCGGAGACAGGGATACAGATACGCAGTATTTT. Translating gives CSGGDRDTDTQYF.

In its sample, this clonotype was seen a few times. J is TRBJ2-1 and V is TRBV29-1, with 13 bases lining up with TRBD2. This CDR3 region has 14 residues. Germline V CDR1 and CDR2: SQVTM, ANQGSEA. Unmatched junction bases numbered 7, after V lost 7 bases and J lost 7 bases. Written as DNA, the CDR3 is TGCAGCGCCACACGACTAGCGGGAGGTAATGAGCAGTTCTTC. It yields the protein CSATRLAGGNEQFF.

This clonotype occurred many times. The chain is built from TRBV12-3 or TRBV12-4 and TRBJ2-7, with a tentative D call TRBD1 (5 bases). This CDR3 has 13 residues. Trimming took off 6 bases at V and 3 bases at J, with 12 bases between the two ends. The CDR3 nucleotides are TGTGCCAGCAGCCCAGACAGAAACTACGAGCAGTACTTC. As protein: CASSPDRNYEQYF.

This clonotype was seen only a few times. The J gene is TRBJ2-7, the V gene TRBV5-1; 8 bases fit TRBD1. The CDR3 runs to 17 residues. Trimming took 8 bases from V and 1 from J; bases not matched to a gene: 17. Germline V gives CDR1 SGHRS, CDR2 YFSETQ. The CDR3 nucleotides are TGCGCCAGTCGCAGGGGTGGCACGGGACAGGAGTCCTACGAGCAGTACTTC. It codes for CASRRGGTGQESYEQYF. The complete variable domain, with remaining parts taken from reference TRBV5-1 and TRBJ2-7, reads KAGVTQTPRYLIKTRGQQVTLSCSPISGHRSVSWYQQTPGQGLQFLFEYFSETQRNKGNFPGRFSGRQFSNSRSEMNVSTLELGDSALYLCASRRGGTGQESYEQYFGPGTRLTVT.

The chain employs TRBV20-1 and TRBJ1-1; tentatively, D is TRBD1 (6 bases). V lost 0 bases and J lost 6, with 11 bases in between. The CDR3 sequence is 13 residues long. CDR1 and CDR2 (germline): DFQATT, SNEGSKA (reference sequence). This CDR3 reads CSARETGRAEAFF. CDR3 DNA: TGCAGTGCTAGAGAGACAGGTAGGGCTGAAGCTTTCTTT.

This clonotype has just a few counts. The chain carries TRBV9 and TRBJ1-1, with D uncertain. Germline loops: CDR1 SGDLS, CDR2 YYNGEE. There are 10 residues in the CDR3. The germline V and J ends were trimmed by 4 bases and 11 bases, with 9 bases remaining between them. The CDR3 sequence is CASSPRLAFF. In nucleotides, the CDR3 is TGTGCCAGCAGCCCCCGCCTCGCTTTCTTT.

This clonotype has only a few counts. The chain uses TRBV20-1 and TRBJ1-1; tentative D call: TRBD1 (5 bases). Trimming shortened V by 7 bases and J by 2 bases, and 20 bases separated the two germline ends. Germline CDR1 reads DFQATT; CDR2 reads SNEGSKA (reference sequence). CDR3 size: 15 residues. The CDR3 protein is CSVRRSWDLNTEAFF. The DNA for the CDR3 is TGCAGTGTTCGAAGGTCTTGGGACTTAAACACTGAAGCTTTCTTT.

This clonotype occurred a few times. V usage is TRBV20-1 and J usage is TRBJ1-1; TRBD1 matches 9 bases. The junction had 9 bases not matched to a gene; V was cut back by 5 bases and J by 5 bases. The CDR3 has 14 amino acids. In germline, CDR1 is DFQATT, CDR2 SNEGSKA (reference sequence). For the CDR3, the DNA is TGCAGTGCTCCTCGGACAGGGGATGCGACTGAAGCTTTCTTT. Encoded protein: CSAPRTGDATEAFF.

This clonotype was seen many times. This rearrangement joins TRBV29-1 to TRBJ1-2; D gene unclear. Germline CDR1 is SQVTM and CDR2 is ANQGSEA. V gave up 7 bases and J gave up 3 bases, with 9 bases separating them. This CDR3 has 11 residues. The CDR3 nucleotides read TGCAGCGCTGCGCCAGACTATGGCTACACCTTC. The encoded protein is CSAAPDYGYTF.

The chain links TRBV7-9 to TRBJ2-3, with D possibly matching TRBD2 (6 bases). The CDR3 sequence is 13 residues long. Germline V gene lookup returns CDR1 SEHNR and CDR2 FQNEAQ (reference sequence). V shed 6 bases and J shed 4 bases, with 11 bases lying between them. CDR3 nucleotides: TGTGCCAGCAGAACCGGCGGGGCAGATACGCAGTATTTT. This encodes CASRTGGADTQYF. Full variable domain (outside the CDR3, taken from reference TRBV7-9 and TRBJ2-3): DTGVSQNPRHKITKRGQNVTFRCDPISEHNRLYWYRQTLGQGPEFLTYFQNEAQLEKSRLLSDRFSAERPKGSFSTLEIQRTEQGDSAMYLCASRTGGADTQYFGPGTRLTVL.

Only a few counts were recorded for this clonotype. The CDR3 nucleotides read TGCGCCAGCAGCTTGGGCCGGCTGGCAGATACGCAGTATTTT. This sequence encodes CASSLGRLADTQYF. This chain uses TRBV5-1 with TRBJ2-3; D gene unclear. The V gene's germline CDR1 is SGHRS and CDR2 YFSETQ. CDR3 size: 14 residues. Trimming left V 0 bases short and J 4 bases short, with 9 bases between.